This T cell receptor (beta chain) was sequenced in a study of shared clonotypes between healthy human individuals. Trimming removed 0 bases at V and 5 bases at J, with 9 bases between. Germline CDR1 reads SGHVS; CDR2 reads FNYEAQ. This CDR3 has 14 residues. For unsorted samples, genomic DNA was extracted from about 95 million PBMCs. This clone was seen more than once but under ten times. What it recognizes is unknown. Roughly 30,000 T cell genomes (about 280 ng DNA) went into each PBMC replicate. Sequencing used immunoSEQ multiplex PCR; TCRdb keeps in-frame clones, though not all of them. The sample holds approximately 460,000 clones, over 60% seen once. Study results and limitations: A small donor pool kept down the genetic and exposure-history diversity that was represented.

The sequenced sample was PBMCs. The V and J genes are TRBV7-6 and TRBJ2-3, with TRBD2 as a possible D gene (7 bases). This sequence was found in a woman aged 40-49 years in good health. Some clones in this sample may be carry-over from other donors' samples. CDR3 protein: CASSLAGGVDTQYF. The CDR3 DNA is TGTGCCAGCAGCTTAGCAGGGGGGGTAGATACGCAGTATTTT.